This TCR beta chain was profiled in a study of CD8 T cells in Susac syndrome. The germline V gene has CDR1 MDHEN and CDR2 SYDVKM. The V and J ends lost 6 bases and 3 bases respectively, with 11 bases between them. CDR3 size: 13 residues. The RNA, 0.5 to 1 ug, was put through reverse transcription using random hexamers. TCR beta CDR3 was amplified by immunoSEQ covering 54 Vbeta and 13 Jbeta. TCRdb re-called the immunoSEQ multiplex PCR reads with MiXCR, one entry per CDR3 protein. Of some 400,000 distinct CDR3 sequences in the sample, around 85% were seen once. It was treatment-naive patients with stable or active relapsing-remitting disease who made up the multiple sclerosis controls. The CD8+ and CD4+ T cells were negatively isolated, with the TEMRA cells enriched by FACS.

V gene TRBV28 combines with J gene TRBJ2-5; maybe TRBD1 (6 bases). This TCR was recovered from a human donor with multiple sclerosis. Sequencing used CD8+ T cells from PBMCs. The CDR3 loop reads CASRPGHEETQYF. CDR3 DNA sequence: TGTGCCAGCAGGCCGGGACATGAAGAGACCCAGTACTTC. Filled out from reference TRBV28 and TRBJ2-5, the complete variable domain reads DVKVTQSSRYLVKRTGEKVFLECVQDMDHENMFWYRQDPGLGLRLIYFSYDVKMKEKGDIPEGYSVSREKKERFSLILESASTNQTSMYLCASRPGHEETQYFGPGTRLLVL.